This TCR beta chain originates from a study of Ad26.COV2.S vaccination and SARS-CoV-2 variants (dated by TCRdb to about 2021). In terms of the full investigation: Vaccine-arm donors came from COV1001, a multicentre, randomized, double-blind, placebo-controlled phase I-IIa trial of Ad26.COV2.S in healthy adults. Dosing of Ad26.COV2.S was intramuscular, at either 5x10^10 or 1x10^11 viral particles, delivered as one shot or as two shots spaced 56 days apart. The specificity and breadth of SARS-CoV-2-reactive T cell receptors after Ad26.COV2.S vaccination were assessed by TCRbeta repertoire sequencing. A total of roughly 30 samples were included in the TCR-sequenced set, comprising roughly 19 Ad26.COV2.S vaccine recipients, 5 placebo recipients and 8 SARS-CoV-2 convalescent individuals. Participants in the trial were split at random into five groups of five each, receiving low-dose or high-dose Ad26.COV2.S once or twice, or else placebo on both occasions. Throughout the experiments and outcome assessment, investigators stayed blinded to trial group allocation. On the study overall, not on this receptor specifically: Comparable non-spike TCR breadth was observed between vaccine and placebo recipients, consistent with only spike being contained in the vaccine. The authors noted that the TCR breadth and depth analyses may have underestimated total T cell responses. Comparing responses between vaccine doses or regimens was not something the study was powered to do. Substantial breadth of spike-specific CD8+ and CD4+ T cell responses was reported after vaccination. Compared with placebo recipients, Ad26.COV2.S recipients showed higher spike-specific TCR breadth (P = 0.0014).

The immunoSEQ Assay was the method used to sequence TCRbeta CDR3 regions. After extraction, genomic DNA underwent amplification by bias-controlled multiplex PCR, followed by high-throughput sequencing. Regarding the original processing steps: To quantify the absolute abundance of every unique TCRbeta CDR3 region, sequences were collapsed and filtered. T cell fraction was estimated by normalizing TCRbeta template counts to usable DNA, with usable DNA measured through amplification of reference genes found in all nucleated cells. Repertoire TCRs were annotated as SARS-CoV-2-specific when V gene, CDR3 amino acid sequence and J gene were exactly matched to a known reactive TCR set. The reference SARS-CoV-2 TCR set was derived from MIRA and filtered for enrichment in COVID-19-positive ImmuneCODE repertoires, a step that removed public or cross-reactive TCRs. Using the MIRA antigens, annotated TCRs were further analysed by specific ORF or by position within an ORF. Breadth was defined as the number of annotated unique rearrangements divided by the total number of unique productive rearrangements, and depth was defined as the summed frequency of the annotated unique rearrangements. Group comparisons of TCR breadth used two-sided Wilcoxon rank-sum tests. This immuneACCESS table, as held by TCRdb, lists in-frame sequences with V and J called but not all clones. Of the missing ones, under half trace to an unresolved V gene in checked studies; the others have no known cause. D and trimming were read from the DNA, whereas the V and J calls and clone size are those reported in that table. The sample records around 450,000 clones, about 88% of which are singletons. About 2.5% of the sample comes from the top ten.

V is trimmed back by 8 bases and J by 6 bases, and the junction contains 13 bases that no gene match accounts for. CDR1 and CDR2 are drawn from the germline V gene: SNHLY, FYNNEI. The CDR3 covers 15 residues, taking in both the cysteine and the phenylalanine. The entry retains the CDR3 DNA only, 45 bases that are in frame from base 1. Comments on this clone: Its antigen has not been determined. Base qualities are not recorded, but no much larger clone differs from it by a single base.

The sample's treatment or condition label is to be understood as: roughly 20 received Ad26.COV2.S at low or high dose, single or two shots; about 5 received placebo; per-sample allocation not given. Repertoires of vaccine and placebo recipients were sequenced from samples taken on day 63 after the first injection. Cohort 1b enrolled about two dozen adults aged 18-55 years at a single site in Boston, USA, between 29 July and 7 August 2020. Ad26.COV2.S consisted of a replication-incompetent adenovirus type 26 vector by which a prefusion-stabilized SARS-CoV-2 spike protein from the original Wuhan strain was expressed.

This chain joins TRBV2 to TRBJ2-3; TRBD2 agrees with 8 junctional bases. The origin of this receptor is a person between 18 and 65 years old who received the Ad26.COV2.S COVID-19 vaccine or a placebo. This specimen consisted of peripheral blood, obtained in a trial of Ad26.COV2.S vaccine versus placebo. In nucleotide form, the sequence is TGTGCCAGCCGTCCCTGGCGGGGGGAGGAGGATACGCAGTATTTT. Translated, this is CASRPWRGEEDTQYF.